Following are 10 T cell receptor beta chains from one sample sequenced in a study of blood T cell repertoires in COVID-19. Sequenced by immunoSEQ multiplex PCR; TCRdb stores in-frame clones only, minus some. The data contain about 210,000 clones, roughly 85% of them singletons. The sample taken for sequencing was peripheral blood. The origin of the receptors is a man between 50 and 59 years old with COVID-19, enrolled during active disease.

The V call is TRBV9, the J call TRBJ2-1; TRBD2 might be the D (5 bases). V gave up 2 bases and J gave up 1 base, with 10 bases separating them. This CDR3 is 15 amino acids long. Germline V gives CDR1 SGDLS, CDR2 YYNGEE. In DNA, the CDR3 is TGTGCCAGCAGCGTGAGGGATTGGTCCTACAATGAGCAGTTCTTC. It codes for CASSVRDWSYNEQFF.

The gene calls are TRBV5-4 and TRBJ2-7, with a tentative D call TRBD2 (5 bases). The V end was cut by 2 bases, the J end by 0 bases, with 12 bases between. The CDR3 is made up of 15 amino acids. Germline V lookup: CDR1 SGHNT, CDR2 YYREEE (reference sequence). CDR3 in DNA: TGTGCCAGCAGCTTCGCGGGCCCGAGCTCCTACGAGCAGTACTTC. This codes for CASSFAGPSSYEQYF.

The chain uses TRBV29-1 and TRBJ2-2; 7 nucleotides align to TRBD2. V was pared by 3 bases and J by 1 base, with 5 bases of the junction left unmatched. CDR3 length: 15 amino acids. Germline V gene sequence: CDR1 SQVTM, CDR2 ANQGSEA. This CDR3 is CSVEVTSRNTGELFF. The CDR3 nucleotides are TGCAGCGTTGAGGTGACTAGCCGGAACACCGGGGAGCTGTTTTTT.

This sequence joins TRBV30 and TRBJ1-1, with TRBD1 identical over 7 bases. The CDR3 totals 15 residues. CDR1 and CDR2 (germline): GTSNPN, SVGIG (reference sequence). The V gene end was trimmed by 2 bases and the J gene end by 5 bases; junction bases not matched to a gene: 11. CDR3 region: CAWSPGTATNTEAFF. CDR3 sequence (DNA): TGTGCCTGGAGTCCCGGGACAGCAACGAATACTGAAGCTTTCTTT.

Only one count was recorded for this clone. This chain uses TRBV27 with TRBJ2-3; the D gene is possibly TRBD2 (5 bases). Per germline, CDR1 MNHEY and CDR2 SMNVEV (reference sequence). The CDR3 length is 16 residues. The germline V and J ends were trimmed by 9 bases and 0 bases, with 19 bases remaining between them. The CDR3 DNA follows: TGTGCCAGATCGGTTTTGCGGGCAGCTAGCACAGATACGCAGTATTTT. Its translation: CARSVLRAASTDTQYF.

The V and J genes are TRBV5-1 and TRBJ1-5; tentatively, D is TRBD1 (5 bases). Germline CDR1 SGHRS, CDR2 YFSETQ. V was clipped by 4 bases and J by 7 bases, with 12 bases between them. The CDR3 is 13 residues long. The CDR3 coding sequence is TGCGCCAGCAGCAAGGAGGGGTTGCAGCCCCAGCATTTT. It specifies CASSKEGLQPQHF.

This rearrangement joins TRBV15 to TRBJ2-5; possible D gene TRBD2, 7 bases. Germline CDR1 reads LNHNV; CDR2 reads YYDKDF (reference sequence). V was clipped by 3 bases and J by 3 bases, with 11 bases between them. CDR3 length equals 14 residues. The CDR3 loop is CATSRGGGKETQYF. CDR3 bases: TGTGCCACCAGCAGGGGAGGGGGGAAAGAGACCCAGTACTTC.

This clone was recorded only once. This chain uses TRBV6-5 with TRBJ2-7; 8 nucleotides align to TRBD1. The CDR3 loop spans 14 amino acids. The germline V gene has CDR1 MNHEY and CDR2 SVGAGI. After removal of 2 bases from V and 3 bases from J, the junction contained 3 bases not matched to a gene. CDR3: CASSYGQGSYEQYF. CDR3 in DNA: TGTGCCAGCAGTTACGGACAGGGAAGCTACGAGCAGTACTTC.

Remarks on this clone: One end of the junction does not line up with germline, which may come from a read error. The CDR3 sequence: CASSLGVGGALETQYF. Here the CDR3 DNA reads TGTGCTAGCAGCTTAGGCGTCGGGGGGGCATTAGAGACCCAGTACTTC. The rearrangement uses TRBV7-7 and TRBJ2-5; 8 bases map to TRBD2. Germline CDR1 reads SSHAT; CDR2 reads FNYEAQ (reference sequence). The CDR3 contains 16 residues.

The chain uses TRBV10-3 and TRBJ2-7; 8 bases are a match to TRBD2. CDR3 length: 15 residues. Trimming took 0 bases from V and 3 from J; bases not matched to a gene: 4. Germline V gene sequence: CDR1 ENHRY, CDR2 SYGVKD. DNA for the CDR3: TGTGCCATCAGTGAGTCACGGGAGGGTTACTACGAGCAGTACTTC. Translated, it gives CAISESREGYYEQYF.